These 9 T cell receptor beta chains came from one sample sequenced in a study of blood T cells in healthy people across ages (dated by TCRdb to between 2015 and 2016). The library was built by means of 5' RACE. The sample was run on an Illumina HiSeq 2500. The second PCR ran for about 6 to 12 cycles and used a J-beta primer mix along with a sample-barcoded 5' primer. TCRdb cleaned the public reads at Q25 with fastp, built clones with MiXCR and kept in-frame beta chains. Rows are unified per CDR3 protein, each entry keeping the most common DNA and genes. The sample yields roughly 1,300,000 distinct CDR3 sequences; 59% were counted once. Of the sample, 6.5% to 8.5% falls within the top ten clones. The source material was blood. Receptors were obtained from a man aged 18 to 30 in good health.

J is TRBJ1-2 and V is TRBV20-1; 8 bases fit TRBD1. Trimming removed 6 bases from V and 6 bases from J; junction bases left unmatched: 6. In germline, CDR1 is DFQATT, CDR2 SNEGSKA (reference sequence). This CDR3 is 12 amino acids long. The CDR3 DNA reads TGCAGTGCACACACAGGGGGAGATGGCTACACCTTC. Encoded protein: CSAHTGGDGYTF.

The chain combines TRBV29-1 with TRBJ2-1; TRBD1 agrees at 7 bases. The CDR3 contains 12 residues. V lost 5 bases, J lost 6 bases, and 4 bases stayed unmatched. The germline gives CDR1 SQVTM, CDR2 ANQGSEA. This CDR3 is CSVYYRGNEQFF. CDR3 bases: TGCAGCGTTTATTACAGGGGCAATGAGCAGTTCTTC.

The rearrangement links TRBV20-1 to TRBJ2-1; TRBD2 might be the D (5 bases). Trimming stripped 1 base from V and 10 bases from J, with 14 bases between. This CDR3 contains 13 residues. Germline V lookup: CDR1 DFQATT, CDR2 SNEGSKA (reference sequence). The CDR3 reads CSARGQDSYEQFF. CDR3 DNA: TGCAGTGCTAGAGGCCAGGACTCCTACGAGCAGTTCTTC.

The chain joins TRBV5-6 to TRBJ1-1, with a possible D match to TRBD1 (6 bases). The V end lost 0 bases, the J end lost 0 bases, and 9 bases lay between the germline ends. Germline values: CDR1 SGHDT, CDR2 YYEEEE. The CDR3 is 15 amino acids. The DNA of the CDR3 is TGTGCCAGCAGCTTGGCGGACAGTTTGAACACTGAAGCTTTCTTT. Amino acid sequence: CASSLADSLNTEAFF.

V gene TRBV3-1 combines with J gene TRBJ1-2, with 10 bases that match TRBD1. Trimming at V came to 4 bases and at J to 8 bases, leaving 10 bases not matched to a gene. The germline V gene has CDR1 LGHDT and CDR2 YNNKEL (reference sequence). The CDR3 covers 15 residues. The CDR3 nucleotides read TGTGCCAGCAGCCGGTACTCTGGACAGGGGGACGGCTACACCTTC. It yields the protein CASSRYSGQGDGYTF. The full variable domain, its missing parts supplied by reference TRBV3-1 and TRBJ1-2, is DTAVSQTPKYLVTQMGNDKSIKCEQNLGHDTMYWYKQDSKKFLKIMFSYNNKELIINETVPNRFSPKSPDKAHLNLHINSLELGDSAVYFCASSRYSGQGDGYTFGSGTRLTVV.

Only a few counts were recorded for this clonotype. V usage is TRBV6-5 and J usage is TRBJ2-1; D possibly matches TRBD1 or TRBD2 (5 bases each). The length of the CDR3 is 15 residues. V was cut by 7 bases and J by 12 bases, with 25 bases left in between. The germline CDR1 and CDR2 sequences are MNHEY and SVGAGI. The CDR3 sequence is CASTQSASSFGGQFF. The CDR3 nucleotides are TGTGCCAGCACACAGTCGGCGTCCTCTTTTGGGGGGCAGTTCTTC.

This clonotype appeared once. The CDR3 nucleotides read TGCAGTGCTAGAATGGACTATTACAATGAGCAGTTCTTC. Translated: CSARMDYYNEQFF. This chain connects TRBV20-1 to TRBJ2-1; D possibly corresponds to TRBD2 (6 bases). The CDR3 is 13 amino acids. V was shortened by 2 bases and J by 4 bases, with 9 bases between the two germline ends. The V gene's germline CDR1 is DFQATT and CDR2 SNEGSKA (reference sequence).

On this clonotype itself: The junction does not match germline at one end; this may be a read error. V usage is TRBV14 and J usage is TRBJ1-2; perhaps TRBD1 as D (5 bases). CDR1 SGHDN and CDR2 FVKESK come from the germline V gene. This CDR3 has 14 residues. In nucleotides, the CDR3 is TGTGTCAGCAGCCCGGACATAGAACTCTATGGCTACACCTTC. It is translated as CVSSPDIELYGYTF.

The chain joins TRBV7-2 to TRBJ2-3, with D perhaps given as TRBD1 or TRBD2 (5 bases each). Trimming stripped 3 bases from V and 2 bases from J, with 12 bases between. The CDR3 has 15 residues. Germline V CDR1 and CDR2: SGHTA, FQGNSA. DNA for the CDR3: TGTGCCAGCAGCTTGGGACCAACAATCACAGATACGCAGTATTTT. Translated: CASSLGPTITDTQYF.